The 20 T cell receptor beta chains below were found in one sample sequenced in a study of molecular identifiers for immune sequencing clone quantification. Via MiXCR, TCRdb re-called the PCR reads, giving one row per CDR3 protein. Of some 320,000 distinct CDR3 sequences in the sample, roughly 24% were seen once. The sequenced sample consisted of naive CD8+ T cells from blood, with Jurkat cell RNA spiked in. Documented subset: FACS-sorted CD8+CD4-CCR7+CD45RA+ naive T cells. These receptors were obtained from a human donor in good health. Some libraries in this study had Jurkat cell RNA spiked in.

Ten or more counts support this clonotype. This sequence joins TRBV4-3 and TRBJ2-7; perhaps TRBD2 as D (5 bases). The CDR3 has 14 amino acids. The V gene's germline CDR1 is LGHNA and CDR2 YSLEER. Trimming pared 0 bases from V and 3 bases from J, leaving 9 bases between. CDR3 sequence reads: CASSQDRSGYEQYF. CDR3 nucleotide sequence: TGCGCCAGCAGCCAAGATCGGAGCGGCTACGAGCAGTACTTC.

This clonotype showed up many times. The V and J genes are TRBV27 and TRBJ1-5, with D unclear. CDR1 MNHEY and CDR2 SMNVEV come from the germline V gene (reference sequence). V lost 3 bases, J lost 0 bases, and 6 bases lay in between. There are 14 residues in the CDR3. The CDR3 loop reads CASSFRGSNQPQHF. CDR3 nucleotides: TGTGCCAGCAGTTTTCGTGGTAGCAATCAGCCCCAGCATTTT.

This clonotype was observed at least ten times. V is TRBV4-2 and J is TRBJ2-1, with D maybe TRBD1 (6 bases). The CDR3 length is 12 residues. CDR1 LGHNA and CDR2 YNFKEQ come from the germline V gene. Trimming left V 9 bases short and J 3 bases short, with 9 bases between. Here the CDR3 reads CASRGYYNEQFF. The CDR3 DNA reads as TGTGCCAGTAGGGGGTACTACAATGAGCAGTTCTTC.

This sequence joins TRBV6-2 or TRBV6-3 and TRBJ2-3; no firm D call. V lost 2 bases, J lost 1 base, and 10 bases lay in between. This CDR3 is 15 amino acids long. Germline lookup yields CDR1 MNHEY and CDR2 SVGEGT. CDR3 DNA sequence: TGTGCCAGCAGTTACGCCAGGACGGGCACAGATACGCAGTATTTT. It translates to CASSYARTGTDTQYF.

This clonotype has only a few counts. V is TRBV4-3 and J is TRBJ1-2; the D gene is possibly TRBD1 (6 bases). Per the germline V gene, CDR1 is LGHNA and CDR2 is YSLEER. V lost 2 bases and J lost 4, with 17 bases in between. The CDR3 has 16 residues. This CDR3 is CASSQSLAGELYGYTF. The CDR3 DNA is TGCGCCAGCAGCCAATCTCTGGCAGGGGAACTCTATGGCTACACCTTC.

This clonotype has just a few counts. This chain joins TRBV2 and TRBJ2-2; D is unclear. Germline V CDR1 and CDR2: SNHLY, FYNNEI. The CDR3 loop spans 17 amino acids. Trimming took 1 base from V and 0 from J, leaving 12 bases between them. The CDR3: CASSEGVLPTNTGELFF. For the CDR3, the DNA is TGTGCCAGCAGTGAAGGAGTGCTGCCCACGAACACCGGGGAGCTGTTTTTT.

Comments on this clonotype: The junction departs from the called germline gene at one end, perhaps through a read error. This chain links TRBV27 with TRBJ2-2; perhaps TRBD2 as D (7 bases). CDR1 and CDR2 from the germline V gene are MNHEY and SMNVEV (reference sequence). This CDR3 is 15 amino acids long. Here the CDR3 DNA reads TGTGCCAGCAGTCCCGAGGGGGGGAACACCGGGGAGCTGCTTTTT. This gives the protein CASSPEGGNTGELLF.

This chain links TRBV4-1 with TRBJ2-3; TRBD2 matches 9 bases. V lost 1 base to trimming and J lost 0 bases; unmatched junction nucleotides: 5. This CDR3 has 17 amino acids. The germline V gene encodes CDR1 MGHRA and CDR2 YSYEKL. Written as DNA, the CDR3 is TGCGCCAGCAGCCAAGGGTTAGCGGGAGTTAGCACAGATACGCAGTATTTT. Protein: CASSQGLAGVSTDTQYF.

At least ten counts were recorded for this clonotype. The chain has TRBV7-3 and TRBJ2-6, with TRBD1 as a possible D gene (6 bases). The CDR3 totals 16 residues. Trimming cost V 2 bases and J 2 bases, with 10 bases left between them. Germline-derived CDR1 and CDR2 are SGHTA and FQGTGA. CDR3 DNA: TGTGCCAGCAGCTTACAGGGGAGAACTGGGGCCAACGTCCTGACTTTC. Translating gives CASSLQGRTGANVLTF.

V is TRBV7-6 and J is TRBJ1-1; perhaps TRBD1 as D (5 bases). CDR3 length: 15 amino acids. Trimming pared 3 bases from V and 4 bases from J, leaving 15 bases between. Germline assignment: CDR1 SGHVS and CDR2 FNYEAQ. CDR3 sequence (DNA): TGTGCCAGCAGCTTGGAACCGGGGGGTAGCACTGAAGCTTTCTTT. Amino acids: CASSLEPGGSTEAFF.

The genes are TRBV10-3 and TRBJ1-1, with D possibly being TRBD1 (6 bases). V dropped 6 bases and J dropped 4 bases, with 15 bases sitting between them. The CDR3 length is 14 residues. Germline lookup yields CDR1 ENHRY and CDR2 SYGVKD. This chain's CDR3 is CAISQTGRSTEAFF. The CDR3 region has the DNA TGTGCCATCAGCCAAACAGGGCGTAGCACTGAAGCTTTCTTT.

This clonotype showed up many times. The chain combines TRBV9 with TRBJ1-1, with D tentatively TRBD1 (5 bases). Germline V gene sequence: CDR1 SGDLS, CDR2 YYNGEE. Deletions cut 6 bases from V and 4 bases from J, with 19 bases between. This CDR3 has 15 residues. CDR3 sequence reads: CASNSGGPEGTEAFF. In DNA form, the CDR3 reads TGTGCCAGCAATTCCGGGGGACCTGAGGGCACTGAAGCTTTCTTT. The full variable domain, in which reference TRBV9 and TRBJ1-1 provide the parts outside the CDR3, is DSGVTQTPKHLITATGQRVTLRCSPRSGDLSVYWYQQSLDQGLQFLIQYYNGEERAKGNILERFSAQQFPDLHSELNLSSLELGDSALYFCASNSGGPEGTEAFFGQGTRLTVV.

At least ten counts were recorded for this clonotype. The chain employs TRBV7-9 and TRBJ2-3, with TRBD1 matching 9 bases. After removal of 6 bases from V and 0 bases from J, the junction contained 4 bases not matched to a gene. This CDR3 spans 15 amino acids. CDR1 is SEHNR and CDR2 is FQNEAQ in the germline V gene (reference sequence). The CDR3 sequence: CASSPGQGSTDTQYF. In nucleotides, the CDR3 is TGTGCCAGCAGTCCCGGACAGGGGAGCACAGATACGCAGTATTTT. Using reference TRBV7-9 and TRBJ2-3 for the parts outside the CDR3, the full variable domain is DTGVSQNPRHKITKRGQNVTFRCDPISEHNRLYWYRQTLGQGPEFLTYFQNEAQLEKSRLLSDRFSAERPKGSFSTLEIQRTEQGDSAMYLCASSPGQGSTDTQYFGPGTRLTVL.

This clonotype was recorded only once. A much larger clone differs by one base, so this may be a read error. This rearrangement joins TRBV4-3 to TRBJ1-1; tentative D call: TRBD1 (5 bases). CDR1 is LGHNA, CDR2 YSLEER, per germline. The CDR3 is 16 amino acids. Trimming took 4 bases from V and 9 from J, leaving 24 bases between them. Written as DNA, the CDR3 is TGCGCCAGCAGCCCCACCGGGAAGGGGTTATCCGCTAAAGCTTTCTTT. As protein: CASSPTGKGLSAKAFF.

A few counts support this clonotype. The chain links TRBV4-3 to TRBJ1-5; 8 bases are shared with TRBD1. The CDR3 totals 17 residues. V dropped 0 bases and J dropped 0; count of bases not matched to a gene: 4. CDR1 LGHNA and CDR2 YSLEER come from the germline V gene. CDR3 protein: CASSQDFRGHSNQPQHF. In DNA form, the CDR3 reads TGCGCCAGCAGCCAAGATTTCAGGGGGCATAGCAATCAGCCCCAGCATTTT.

Details on this clonotype: Possible read error: a much larger clone is one base away. The chain links TRBV27 to TRBJ2-7; unclear D gene. CDR3 length equals 15 residues. Trimming took off 5 bases at V and 1 base at J, with 15 bases between the two ends. Per the germline V gene, CDR1 is MNHEY and CDR2 is SMNVEV (reference sequence). DNA of the CDR3: TGTGCCAGCAGTGTGAGTCTCGGTACGTCCTACGAGCAGTACTTC. Translated, it gives CASSVSLGTSYEQYF.

This clonotype was counted at least ten times. The J gene is TRBJ2-3, the V gene TRBV9; D not resolved. The V gene lost 4 bases and the J gene lost 6 bases, with 15 bases spanning the gap. Germline CDR1 SGDLS, CDR2 YYNGEE. The CDR3 consists of 14 residues. The CDR3 spells CASSPPLIWDTQYF. CDR3 DNA: TGTGCCAGCAGCCCCCCTCTTATATGGGATACGCAGTATTTT.

On this clonotype itself: A read error is possible here, since a much larger clone lies one base away. This rearrangement joins TRBV2 to TRBJ1-2; 8 nucleotides match TRBD1. Germline CDR1 reads SNHLY; CDR2 reads FYNNEI. CDR3 length: 14 amino acids. The chain's CDR3 is CASREVGQGYGYTF. CDR3 DNA: TGTGCCAGCCGTGAAGTCGGACAGGGCTATGGCTACACCTTC.

Regarding this clonotype: This clone may be a read error of a much larger clone one base away. The rearrangement links TRBV28 to TRBJ2-7; 9 nucleotides line up with TRBD2. Germline V gene lookup returns CDR1 MDHEN and CDR2 SYDVKM. Germline trimming cut 7 bases from V and 2 bases from J; bases unmatched to any gene: 6. This CDR3 has 14 residues. This chain's CDR3 is CASTQREATYEQYF. The CDR3 DNA reads as TGTGCCAGCACTCAGCGGGAGGCCACCTACGAGCAGTACTTC.

This clonotype was recorded at least ten times. V gene TRBV29-1 combines with J gene TRBJ2-1, with TRBD1 matching over 10 bases. Losses at the gene ends were 3 bases for V and 4 bases for J; bases not matched to a gene: 3. This CDR3 contains 14 residues. The germline V gene has CDR1 SQVTM and CDR2 ANQGSEA. CDR3 protein: CSVDTGQGYNEQFF. The DNA of the CDR3 is TGCAGCGTTGACACGGGACAGGGGTACAATGAGCAGTTCTTC.